This T cell receptor beta chain was documented in a study of STAT5B mutations in CD4+ large granular lymphocyte leukemia. The CDR3 runs to 18 residues. V was pared by 1 base and J by 6 bases, with 16 bases of the junction left unmatched. CDR1 is MRHNA and CDR2 is SNTAGT in the germline V gene. Sequencing was performed with immunoSEQ multiplex PCR; in TCRdb, only in-frame clones are kept and a portion is missing. The data hold fewer than 40,000 clones, with about 70% observed a single time. The J gene is TRBJ2-7, the V gene TRBV6-4; TRBD2 matches at 9 bases. The TCR was taken from a human donor in good health. Sequencing used CD4+ T cells from blood buffy coats. In DNA form, the CDR3 reads TGTGCCAGCAGTGACTACCCCCCAGGAATAGCGGGAGTATTCGAGCAGTACTTC. It yields the protein CASSDYPPGIAGVFEQYF.